The entry below describes one T cell receptor (beta chain). CDR1 is KGHSH and CDR2 is LQKENI in the germline V gene. V lost 2 bases, J lost 7 bases, and 15 bases lay in between. The CDR3 consists of 15 residues. This sample is drawn from a study of blood T cell repertoires in COVID-19. Per the original data handling: By means of reference gene primer amplification, nucleated cell counts were estimated. Profiling relied on immunoSEQ multiplex PCR, and the TCRdb table lists in-frame clones only, not all of them. That table furnishes V, J and clone size, whereas the DNA furnished D and trimming. The data hold approximately 480,000 clones, with about 85% observed a single time.

The source of this sequence is a woman under 30 who had recovered from COVID-19. Sequences were obtained from PBMCs or T cells enriched from blood (not recorded which). The rearrangement joins TRBV18 to TRBJ2-1, with D possibly matching TRBD2 (7 bases). CDR3 sequence (DNA): TGTGCCAGCTCACCAGGGGGGGGGCCTGGAAATGAGCAGTTCTTC. Encoded protein: CASSPGGGPGNEQFF.